This TCR beta chain was found in a study of blood T cell repertoires in COVID-19. The germline CDR1 and CDR2 sequences are SGHAT and FQNNGV. The CDR3 is 15 amino acids. J lost 5 bases, V lost 4 bases, and 6 bases had no gene match. This table comes from immunoSEQ multiplex PCR, and its TCRdb copy is limited to in-frame clones, with some not included. The sample records about 200,000 clones, 90% being singletons. The sequencing input was PBMCs or T cells enriched from blood (not recorded which). The chain has TRBV11-2 and TRBJ2-1; 9 nucleotides match TRBD2. The sequence came from a young man who had recovered from COVID-19. CDR3 sequence: CASSSNSGRNNEQFF. The CDR3 DNA reads as TGTGCCAGCAGCTCTAATAGCGGGAGAAACAATGAGCAGTTCTTC.